The 9 T cell receptor beta chains below were found in one sample sequenced in a study of beta chain features in type 1 diabetes. Study conclusions and caveats: Type 1 diabetes patients showed a moderate but significant shortening of TCRB CDR3s in all four CD4+ subsets.

These receptors' antigens are unknown. Sequenced material consisted of expressed TCRB transcripts (all of the isolated RNA was reverse transcribed). Assay used: immunoSEQ multiplex PCR; TCRdb lists only in-frame clones, some missing. In the table there are about 260,000 clones, around 21% of which are singletons. Sequenced input: naive CD4+ T cells from blood. These receptors were obtained from a woman between 40 and 50 years old with type 1 diabetes.

V is TRBV4-3 and J is TRBJ2-1, with TRBD2 matching 9 bases. This CDR3 contains 16 residues. Germline CDR1 reads LGHNA; CDR2 reads YSLEER. J lost 5 bases, V lost 0 bases, and 5 bases had no gene match. DNA for the CDR3: TGCGCCAGCAGCCAAGAGGGCGGGAGGGCCGACAATGAGCAGTTCTTC. Amino acids: CASSQEGGRADNEQFF.

The chain links TRBV7-9 to TRBJ2-1; TRBD1 aligns across 7 bases. The CDR3 contains 13 residues. The germline CDR1 and CDR2 sequences are SEHNR and FQNEAQ (reference sequence). V shed 5 bases and J 13 bases; nucleotides not matched to a gene: 11. The CDR3: CASSGPDREIQFF. For the CDR3, the DNA is TGTGCCAGCAGCGGTCCCGACAGGGAGATTCAGTTCTTC.

This clone occurred a few times. The V gene is TRBV7-3, the J gene TRBJ2-6; D is ambiguous. V dropped 5 bases and J dropped 0 bases, with 8 bases sitting between them. Germline assignment: CDR1 SGHTA and CDR2 FQGTGA. This CDR3 is 15 amino acids long. In nucleotides, the CDR3 is TGTGCCAGCAGCCCGGGTCCCTCTGGGGCCAACGTCCTGACTTTC. It yields the protein CASSPGPSGANVLTF.

The chain combines TRBV30 with TRBJ2-3, with 7 nucleotides matching TRBD1. This CDR3 contains 15 residues. V dropped 2 bases and J dropped 8; count of bases not matched to a gene: 13. Germline CDR1 is GTSNPN and CDR2 is SVGIG (reference sequence). Written as DNA, the CDR3 is TGTGCCTGGAGTTTTCCGTACGGGACAGTCGGTACGCAGTATTTT. It yields the protein CAWSFPYGTVGTQYF.

In its sample, this clone was seen a few times. This chain joins TRBV7-2 and TRBJ2-3, with TRBD2 identical over 14 bases. This CDR3 contains 16 residues. The V gene end was trimmed by 6 bases and the J gene end by 4 bases; junction bases not matched to a gene: 6. CDR1 SGHTA and CDR2 FQGNSA come from the germline V gene. The CDR3 DNA reads TGTGCCAGCAGAGTAGGGACTAGCGGGAGTTCAGATACGCAGTATTTT. This encodes CASRVGTSGSSDTQYF.

As DNA, the CDR3 is TGTGCCAGCGGACCGACTAGCGCTTACAATGAGCAGTTCTTC. It yields the protein CASGPTSAYNEQFF. This chain joins TRBV6-5 and TRBJ2-1, with TRBD2 matching over 8 bases. CDR1 MNHEY and CDR2 SVGAGI come from the germline V gene. The CDR3 length is 14 residues. V shed 8 bases and J 4 bases; nucleotides not matched to a gene: 7.

In this sample, this clone turned up a few times. V and J are TRBV7-2 and TRBJ1-2; 7 bases fit TRBD1. CDR1 and CDR2 (germline): SGHTA, FQGNSA. This CDR3 region has 14 residues. Unmatched junction bases numbered 7, after V lost 5 bases and J lost 4 bases. CDR3 DNA: TGTGCCAGCAGCCCCGGACAGGATCCCTATGGCTACACCTTC. Translation: CASSPGQDPYGYTF.

A few counts support this clone. This CDR3 is CASSQGPSAGDTQYF. DNA for the CDR3: TGCGCCAGCAGCCAAGGCCCCTCCGCCGGAGATACGCAGTATTTT. This chain connects TRBV4-3 to TRBJ2-3; no firm D call. CDR1 is LGHNA, CDR2 YSLEER, per germline. CDR3 length: 15 amino acids. Trimming took off 1 base at V and 5 bases at J, with 13 bases between the two ends.

This clone occurred a few times. The chain links TRBV5-1 to TRBJ2-7; D is possibly TRBD1 (5 bases). The CDR3 runs to 13 residues. Trimming cost V 7 bases and J 2 bases, with 13 bases left between them. Germline lookup yields CDR1 SGHRS and CDR2 YFSETQ. The CDR3 loop reads CASGPGQAYEQYF. The CDR3 bases are TGCGCCAGCGGGCCAGGGCAGGCCTACGAGCAGTACTTC.